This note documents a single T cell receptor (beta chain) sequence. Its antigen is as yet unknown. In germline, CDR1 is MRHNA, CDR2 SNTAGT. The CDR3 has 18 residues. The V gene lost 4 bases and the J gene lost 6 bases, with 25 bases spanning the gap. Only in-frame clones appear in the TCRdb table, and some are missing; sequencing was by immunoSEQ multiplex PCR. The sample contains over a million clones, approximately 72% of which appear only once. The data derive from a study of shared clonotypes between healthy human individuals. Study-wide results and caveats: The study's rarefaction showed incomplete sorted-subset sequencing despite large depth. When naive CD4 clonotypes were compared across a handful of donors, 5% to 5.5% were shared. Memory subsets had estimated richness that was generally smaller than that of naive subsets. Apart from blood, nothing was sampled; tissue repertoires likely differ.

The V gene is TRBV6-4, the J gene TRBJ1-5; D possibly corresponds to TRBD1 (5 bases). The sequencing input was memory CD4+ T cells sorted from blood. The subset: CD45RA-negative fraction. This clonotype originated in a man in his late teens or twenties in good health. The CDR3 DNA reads TGTGCCAGCAGTGTAAATCACAGGCGGCCTCCAGCTGGTCAGCCCCAGCATTTT. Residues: CASSVNHRRPPAGQPQHF.